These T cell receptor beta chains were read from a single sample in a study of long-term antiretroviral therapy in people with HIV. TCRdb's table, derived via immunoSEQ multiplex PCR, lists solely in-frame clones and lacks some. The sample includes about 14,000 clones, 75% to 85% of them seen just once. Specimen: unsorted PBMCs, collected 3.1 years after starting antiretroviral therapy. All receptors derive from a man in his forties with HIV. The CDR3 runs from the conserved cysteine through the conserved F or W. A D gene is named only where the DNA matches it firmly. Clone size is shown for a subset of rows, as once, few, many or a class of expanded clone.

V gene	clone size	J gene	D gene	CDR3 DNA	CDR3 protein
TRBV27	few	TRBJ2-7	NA	TGTGCCAGCAGTTTATCGTGGGGAGAACGTACCTACGAGCAGTACTTC	CASSLSWGERTYEQYF
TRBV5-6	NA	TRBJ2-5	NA	TGTGCCAGCAGCTTAGCGGCCCTCCAAGAGACCCAGTACTTC	CASSLAALQETQYF
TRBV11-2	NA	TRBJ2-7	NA	TGTGCCAGCAGCTTAGCTAGCAGGACCTACGAGCAGTACTTC	CASSLASRTYEQYF
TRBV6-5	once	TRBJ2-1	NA	TGTGCCAGCAGCCGGGACTCTACAAATGAGCAGTTCTTC	CASSRDSTNEQFF
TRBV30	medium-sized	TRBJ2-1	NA	TGTGCCTGGAGTGTCGCCATTTACAATGAGCAGTTCTTC	CAWSVAIYNEQFF
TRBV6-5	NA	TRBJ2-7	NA	TGTGCCAGCAGCCGGACCCGGGGTCCCTACGAGCAGTACTTC	CASSRTRGPYEQYF
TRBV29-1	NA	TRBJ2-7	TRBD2	TGCAGCGTGGGGGGACTAGCGGGGGCCTACGAGCAGTACTTC	CSVGGLAGAYEQYF
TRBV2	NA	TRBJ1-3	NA	TGTGCCAGGACCAGGGAGGTTGGAAACACCATATATTTT	CARTREVGNTIYF
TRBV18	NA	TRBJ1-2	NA	TGTGCCAGCTCACCAGGGGAAGGCTATGGCTACACCTTC	CASSPGEGYGYTF
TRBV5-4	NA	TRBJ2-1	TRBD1	TGTGCCAGCAGCACTGCAGGGGGCTCCTACAATGAGCAGTTCTTC	CASSTAGGSYNEQFF
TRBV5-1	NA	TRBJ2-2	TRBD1	TGCGCCAGCAGCTTGATGACAGGGGACACCGGGGAGCTGTTTTTT	CASSLMTGDTGELFF
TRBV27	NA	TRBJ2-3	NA	TGTGCCAGCAGTTATGCCGGGAACACAGATACGCAGTATTTT	CASSYAGNTDTQYF
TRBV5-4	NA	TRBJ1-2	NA	TGTGCCAGCAGGGTTGGGGCCTTGGGGACGGGTCGTTCGGGCTACACCTTC	CASRVGALGTGRSGYTF